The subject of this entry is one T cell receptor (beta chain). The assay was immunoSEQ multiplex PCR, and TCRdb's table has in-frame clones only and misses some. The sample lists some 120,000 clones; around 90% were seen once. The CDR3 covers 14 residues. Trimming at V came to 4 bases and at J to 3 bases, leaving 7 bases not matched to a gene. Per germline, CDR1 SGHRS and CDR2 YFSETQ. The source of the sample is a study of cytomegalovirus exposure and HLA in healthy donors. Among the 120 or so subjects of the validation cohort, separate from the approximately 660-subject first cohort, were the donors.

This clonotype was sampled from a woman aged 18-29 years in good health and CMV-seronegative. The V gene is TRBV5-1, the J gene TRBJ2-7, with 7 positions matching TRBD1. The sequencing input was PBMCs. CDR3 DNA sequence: TGCGCCAGCAGCATCCGGGACAGCGACTACGAGCAGTACTTC. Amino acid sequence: CASSIRDSDYEQYF. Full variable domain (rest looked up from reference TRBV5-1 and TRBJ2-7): KAGVTQTPRYLIKTRGQQVTLSCSPISGHRSVSWYQQTPGQGLQFLFEYFSETQRNKGNFPGRFSGRQFSNSRSEMNVSTLELGDSALYLCASSIRDSDYEQYFGPGTRLTVT.